This T cell receptor beta chain originates from a study of blood T cells in healthy people across ages. Trimming pared 1 base from V and 8 bases from J, leaving 12 bases between. The CDR3 sequence is 13 residues long. There are many counts of this clonotype. Through a sample-barcoded 5' primer and a J-beta primer mix, a second PCR was run for roughly 6 to 11 cycles. TCRdb called the 5' RACE reads again in MiXCR, with one record for every CDR3 protein. The sample has 500,000 to 700,000 distinct CDR3 sequences, about 30% seen once. Sequenced: blood. The clonotype comes from a woman aged 80 or over in good health. The chain has TRBV12-3 or TRBV12-4 and TRBJ2-7; D call uncertain. The CDR3 DNA reads as TGTGCCAGCAGTTTAGATAAAGAAGACAAGCAGTACTTC. This sequence encodes CASSLDKEDKQYF.